The source of this T cell receptor beta chain is a study of OX40 agonist ivuxolimab in advanced cancers. For the study in its entirety: Ivuxolimab was an agonistic, fully human IgG2 monoclonal antibody directed against OX40 (CD134), a costimulatory receptor. Intravenous ivuxolimab was administered to patients every 2 weeks at six dose levels: 0.01, 0.1, 0.3, 1.5, 3 and 10 mg/kg. Among the approximately 54 dose-escalation patients, 19 had hepatocellular carcinoma, some 15 melanoma, 9 renal cell carcinoma and 9 head and neck cancer. In the dose-escalation cohort, around four fifths of patients were male, and the mean age was approximately 60 years, with a range of roughly 20 to 85. Prior anti-PD-1, anti-PD-L1 or anti-CTLA-4 therapy was permitted, and checkpoint inhibitors had been received by approximately 39% of dose-escalation patients. Three dose-escalation patients achieved partial responses, one with hepatocellular carcinoma and two with cutaneous melanoma. Peripheral TCRbeta sequencing aimed to test whether ivuxolimab altered TCR sequence diversity and caused clonal T-cell expansion. The paper covers the monotherapy dose-escalation part of the phase I ivuxolimab trial, which included N of about 50 patients. Points the paper makes about the study in general: After ivuxolimab, more expanded clones were found on average in CD8+ T cells than in CD4+ T cells. Low levels of normalized T-cell clonal expansion were also seen in some nonresponding patients. The antigen specificity of the peripheral T cells that underwent clonal expansion was not determined. At doses from 0.1 to 3.0 mg/kg, clonal expansion was seen in both CD4+ and CD8+ blood T cells between baseline and week 6. In the 0.1-3.0 mg/kg groups, partial responders were among the patients with the lowest normalized peripheral clonal expansion, particularly in CD8+ T cells.

Patients with a history of autoimmune disease or receiving systemic immunosuppression were excluded from the trial. Peripheral blood for TCR sequencing was collected from all dose cohorts at baseline, on cycle 4 day 1, and on cycle 7 day 1. The samples were taken from a phase I, first-in-human, multicenter, open-label dose-escalation trial of ivuxolimab. Adults with locally advanced or metastatic melanoma, renal cell, hepatocellular, or head and neck squamous cell carcinoma were enrolled in the trial. Before TCR sequencing, CD4+ T cells and CD8+ T cells were sorted from peripheral blood as separate populations. In this sample, this clone turned up once. What this receptor recognizes is not known. No base qualities exist here, and no much larger clone lies one base off it. For sequencing of the TCRbeta CDR3 region, genomic DNA was extracted from the sorted cells. TCRbeta CDR3 regions were sequenced using the immunoSEQ Assay. TCRdb took this table from immuneACCESS and kept in-frame rearrangements with V and J called. Such tables lack part of the clones; where checked against another copy, unresolved V genes explain under half of the gap, and the rest is unexplained. The sample profile shows 12,000 to 15,000 clones; about 90% of them were found once. The top ten clonotypes cover 20% to 30% of the sample.

From cysteine to phenylalanine, the CDR3 is 16 amino acids long. This entry keeps only the CDR3 DNA: 48 bases, framed from base 1. As encoded in the germline V gene, CDR1 is MNHNS while CDR2 is SASEGT. V lost 2 bases and J lost 1 base; the stretch between them is 13 bases long. Sample: CD4+ or CD8+ T cells sorted from blood, taken in a trial of the OX40 agonist ivuxolimab. The clonotype originates from an adult with an advanced solid tumor such as melanoma, head and neck, liver or kidney cancer. The rearranged segments are TRBV6-1 and TRBJ2-3; the D region possibly corresponds to TRBD1 (6 bases align). The nucleotides are TGTGCCAGCAGTGAATCGGCAGGGGCTGGCACAGATACGCAGTATTTT. Protein translation: CASSESAGAGTDTQYF.